What follows describes a single T cell receptor (beta chain). Its antigen is not identified. The data belong to a study of cytomegalovirus exposure and HLA in healthy donors. Study findings and constraints: Earlier results showed most TCR beta V segments being productive about 87% or about 30% of the time.

Germline CDR1 reads MGHRA; CDR2 reads YSYEKL. CDR3 length: 17 residues. V lost 0 bases and J 4 bases, leaving 18 bases between the germline ends. The PCR made use of 60 Vbeta and 13 Jbeta primers. Repertoires were generated with immunoSEQ multiplex PCR, while TCRdb's copy carries only in-frame clones and drops some. The data hold 200,000 to 250,000 clones, with just over 75% observed a single time. The sequenced sample consisted of PBMCs. The rearrangement joins TRBV4-1 to TRBJ1-1, with D unresolved. This TCR derives from a man in his late teens or twenties in good health and CMV-seronegative. CDR3 bases: TGCGCCAGCAGCCAAGATCGAAGAGGTCCGGTGGGCACTGAAGCTTTCTTT. Protein: CASSQDRRGPVGTEAFF.